This TCR beta chain emerged from a study of early T cells in non-severe SARS-CoV-2 infection. Using its own MiXCR run on the 5' RACE reads, TCRdb lists one record per CDR3 protein. The data show approximately 70,000 distinct CDR3 sequences, 10% to 15% seen once. The clonotype was recovered from an adult who was a healthcare worker with PCR-confirmed SARS-CoV-2 infection or an uninfected control (not recorded which). Sequencing used whole blood.

The CDR3 region has the DNA TGTGCCAGCAGATTCGGACTAGCTTCCTACAATGAGCAGTTCTTC. As protein: CASRFGLASYNEQFF. This chain connects TRBV5-6 to TRBJ2-1; TRBD2 matches 8 bases. With V trimmed by 5 bases and J by 1 base, 5 bases remained unmatched. The CDR3 consists of 15 residues. Per germline, CDR1 SGHDT and CDR2 YYEEEE.